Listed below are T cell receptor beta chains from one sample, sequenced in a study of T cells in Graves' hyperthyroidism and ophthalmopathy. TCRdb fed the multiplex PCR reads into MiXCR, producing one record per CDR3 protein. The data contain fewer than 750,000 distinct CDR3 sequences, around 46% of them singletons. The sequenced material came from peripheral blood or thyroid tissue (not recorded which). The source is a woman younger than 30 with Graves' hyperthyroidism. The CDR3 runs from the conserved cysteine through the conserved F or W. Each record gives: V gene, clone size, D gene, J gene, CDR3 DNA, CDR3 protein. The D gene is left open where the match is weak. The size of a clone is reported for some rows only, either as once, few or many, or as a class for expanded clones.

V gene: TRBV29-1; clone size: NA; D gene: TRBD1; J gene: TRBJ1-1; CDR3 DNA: TGCAGCCCCCCCTGTGGTACCGGGACAGGGCCAGGAGCTTTCTTT; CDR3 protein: CSPPCGTGTGPGAFF
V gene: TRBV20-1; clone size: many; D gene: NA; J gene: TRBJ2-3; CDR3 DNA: TGCAGTGCGATTAGGACTAGCACAGATACGCAGTATTTT; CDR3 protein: CSAIRTSTDTQYF
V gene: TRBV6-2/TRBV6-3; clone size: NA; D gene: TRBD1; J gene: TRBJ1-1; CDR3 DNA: TGTGCCACCCGGACAGGAGGGACTGAAGCTTTCTTT; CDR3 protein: CATRTGGTEAFF
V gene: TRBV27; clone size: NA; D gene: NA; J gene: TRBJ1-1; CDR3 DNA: TGTGCCAGCAGCTCCCAAAGGGGCACTGAAGCTTTCTTT; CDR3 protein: CASSSQRGTEAFF
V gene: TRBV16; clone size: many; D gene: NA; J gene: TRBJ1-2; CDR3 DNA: TGTGCCAGCAGCCAATCCAGGGACTATGGCTACACCTTC; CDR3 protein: CASSQSRDYGYTF
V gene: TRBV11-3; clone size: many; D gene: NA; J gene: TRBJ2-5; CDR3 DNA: TGTGCCAGCAGCTTAGTGTACAGCCAAGAGACCCAGTACTTC; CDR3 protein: CASSLVYSQETQYF
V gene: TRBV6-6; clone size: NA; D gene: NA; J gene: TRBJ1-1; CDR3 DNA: TGTGCCAGCAGTATAACAGGTGTGAACACTGAAGCTTTCTTT; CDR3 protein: CASSITGVNTEAFF
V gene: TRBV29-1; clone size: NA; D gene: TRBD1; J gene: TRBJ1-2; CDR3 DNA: TGCAGCGTTAGACAGGGCCTCTATGGCTACACCTTC; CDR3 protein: CSVRQGLYGYTF
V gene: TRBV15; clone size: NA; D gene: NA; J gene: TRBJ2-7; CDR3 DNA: TGTGCCACCCTGGGATATGACAAGGCCAAAAACATCCAGTACTTC; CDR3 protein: CATLGYDKAKNIQYF
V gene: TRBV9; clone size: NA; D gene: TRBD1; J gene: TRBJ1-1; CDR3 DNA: TGTGCCAGCAGCTCACGGGGGACAGGGTTGACTGAAGCTTTCTTT; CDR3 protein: CASSSRGTGLTEAFF
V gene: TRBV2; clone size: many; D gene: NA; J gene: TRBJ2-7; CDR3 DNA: TGTGCCAGCAGTGACATAGCGCTTACGGCAGAGCAGTACTTC; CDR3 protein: CASSDIALTAEQYF
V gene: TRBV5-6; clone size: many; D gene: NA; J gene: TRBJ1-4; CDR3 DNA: TGTGCCAGCAGCTCGGACATCAATGAAAAACTGTTTTTT; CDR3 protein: CASSSDINEKLFF
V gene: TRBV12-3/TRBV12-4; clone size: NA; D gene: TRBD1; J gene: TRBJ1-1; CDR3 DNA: TGTGCCAGCAGTCTGAGGACAGGCTCGAAAACTTTCTTT; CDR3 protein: CASSLRTGSKTFF
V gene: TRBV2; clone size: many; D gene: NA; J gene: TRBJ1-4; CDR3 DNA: TGTGCCAGCAGCGAACGGGCGTCACCGGGGGAAAAACTGTTTTTT; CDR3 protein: CASSERASPGEKLFF
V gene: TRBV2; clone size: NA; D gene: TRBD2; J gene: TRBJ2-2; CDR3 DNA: TGTGCCAGCAGAGACTTAGCGGGAGGGCCAGGCGACGAGCTGTTTTTT; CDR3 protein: CASRDLAGGPGDELFF
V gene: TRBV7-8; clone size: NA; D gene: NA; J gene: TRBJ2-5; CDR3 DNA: TGTGCCAGCAGCCTGACAGGCACAGGGAGAAGTTACGGCAATCAGCCCCAGTACTTC; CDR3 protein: CASSLTGTGRSYGNQPQYF
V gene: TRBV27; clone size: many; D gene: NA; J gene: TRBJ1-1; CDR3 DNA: TGTGCCAGCAGCTATGCGGACAGAGCTAACACTGAAGCTTTCTTT; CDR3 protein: CASSYADRANTEAFF
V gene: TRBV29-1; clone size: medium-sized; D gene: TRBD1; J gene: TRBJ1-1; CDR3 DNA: TGCAGCGGCAGGACAGGCCACACTGAAGCTTTCTTT; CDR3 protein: CSGRTGHTEAFF
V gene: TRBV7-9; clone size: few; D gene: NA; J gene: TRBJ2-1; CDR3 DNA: TGTGCCAGCAGCCTTGGACTGGGCGACAATGAGCAGTTCTTC; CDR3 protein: CASSLGLGDNEQFF
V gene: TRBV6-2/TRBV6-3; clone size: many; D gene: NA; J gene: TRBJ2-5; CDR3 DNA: TGTGCCAGCAGAGAAGTTTCCCAGTACTTC; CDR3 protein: CASREVSQYF
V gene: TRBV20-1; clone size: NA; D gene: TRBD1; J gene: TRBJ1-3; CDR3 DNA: TGCAGTGCCGAACAGGGGGGCTCTGGAAACACCATATATTTT; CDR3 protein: CSAEQGGSGNTIYF
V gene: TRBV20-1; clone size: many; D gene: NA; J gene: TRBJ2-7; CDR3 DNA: TGCAGTGCCCCGGCAGCCTCCCGCCCCAACTACGAGCAGTACTTC; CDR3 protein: CSAPAASRPNYEQYF
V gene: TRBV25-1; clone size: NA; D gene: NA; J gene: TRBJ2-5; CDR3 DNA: NA; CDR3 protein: CACSARWQETQYF
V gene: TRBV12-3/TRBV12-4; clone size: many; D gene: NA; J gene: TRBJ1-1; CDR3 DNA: TGTGCCAGCAGTACCAGGGGAAGCACTGAAGCTTTCTTT; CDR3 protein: CASSTRGSTEAFF
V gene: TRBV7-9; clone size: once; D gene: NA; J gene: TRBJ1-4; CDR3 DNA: TGTGCCAGCAGCGTAGCGCCGCAGGGCGTTTCGGGAAAACTGTTTTTT; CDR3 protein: CASSVAPQGVSGKLFF
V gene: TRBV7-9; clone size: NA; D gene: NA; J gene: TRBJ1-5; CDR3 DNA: TGTGCCAGCAGTCAGGTGGGAGAGACCCAGTATAGCAATCAGCCCCAGCATTTT; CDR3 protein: CASSQVGETQYSNQPQHF
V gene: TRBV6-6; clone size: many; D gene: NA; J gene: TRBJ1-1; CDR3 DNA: TGTGCCAGCAGTTCGACCGAGTGGAGAGCTTTCTTT; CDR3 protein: CASSSTEWRAFF
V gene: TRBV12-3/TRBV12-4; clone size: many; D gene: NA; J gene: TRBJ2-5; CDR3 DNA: TGTGCCAGCAGCTCACCCAGACAGTTCCAGACCCAGTACTTC; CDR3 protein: CASSSPRQFQTQYF
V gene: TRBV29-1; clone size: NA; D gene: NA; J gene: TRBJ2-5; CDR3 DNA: TGCAGCGTTACTAGGGAAGAGACCCAGTACTTC; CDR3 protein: CSVTREETQYF
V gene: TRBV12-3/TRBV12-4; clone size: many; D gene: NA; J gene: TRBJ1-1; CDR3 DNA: TGTGCCAGCAGTGGGGGACCCGGCAACACTGAAGCTTTCTTT; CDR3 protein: CASSGGPGNTEAFF
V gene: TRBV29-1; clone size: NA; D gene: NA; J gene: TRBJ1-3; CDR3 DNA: TGCAGCTTTCAGGGGAACTCTGGAAACACCATATATTTT; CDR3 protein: CSFQGNSGNTIYF
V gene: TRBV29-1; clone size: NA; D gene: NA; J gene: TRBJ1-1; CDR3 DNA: TGCAGCTTAGAAGCAGGGTTCACTGAAGCTTTCTTT; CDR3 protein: CSLEAGFTEAFF
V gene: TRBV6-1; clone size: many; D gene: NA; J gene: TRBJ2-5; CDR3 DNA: TGTGCCAGCAAAAGGGCGGTAGGAGAGACCCAGTACTTC; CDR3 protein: CASKRAVGETQYF
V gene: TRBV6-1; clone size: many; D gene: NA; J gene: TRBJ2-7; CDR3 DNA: TGTGCCAGCAGATTAGAGGATTGGGGGTACGAGCAGTACTTC; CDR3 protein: CASRLEDWGYEQYF
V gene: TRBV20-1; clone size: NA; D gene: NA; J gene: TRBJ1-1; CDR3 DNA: TGCAGTGTTACCCCAGGGGACGGAGTATGGGGCACTGAAGCTTTCTTT; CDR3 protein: CSVTPGDGVWGTEAFF
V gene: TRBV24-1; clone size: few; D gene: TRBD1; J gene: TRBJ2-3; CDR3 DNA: TGTGCCACCAGTGATGGGACAGGGAAGGGGGGCACAGATACGCAGTATTTT; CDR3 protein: CATSDGTGKGGTDTQYF
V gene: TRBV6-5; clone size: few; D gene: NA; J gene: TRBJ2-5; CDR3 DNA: TGTGCCAGCAGTTACTCGGCCTTTGTAGGGTCAGAGACCCAGTACTTC; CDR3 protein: CASSYSAFVGSETQYF
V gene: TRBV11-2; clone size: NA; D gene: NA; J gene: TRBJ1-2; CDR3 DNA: TGTGCCAGCAGCTCTAGACTAGCGGGAGGCTCTGGCTACACCTTC; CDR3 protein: CASSSRLAGGSGYTF
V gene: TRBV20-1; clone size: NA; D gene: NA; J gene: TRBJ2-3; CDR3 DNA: TGCAGTGCTATAAAACCTACAGATACGCAGTATTTT; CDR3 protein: CSAIKPTDTQYF
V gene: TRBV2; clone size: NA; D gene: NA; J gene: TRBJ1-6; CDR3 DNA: TGTGCCAGCAGTGCCCCATCTCGTGCTGGGAATTCACCCCTCCACTTT; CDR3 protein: CASSAPSRAGNSPLHF
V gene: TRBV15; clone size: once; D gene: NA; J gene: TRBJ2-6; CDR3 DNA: TGTGCCACCAGCAGAGGACAGACCAGCTCTGGGGCCAACGTCCTGACTTTC; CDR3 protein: CATSRGQTSSGANVLTF
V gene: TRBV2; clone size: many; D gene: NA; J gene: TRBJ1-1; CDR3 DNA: TGTGCCAGCAGTGAACGGCAGGGAGTTGGGACTGAAGCTTTCTTT; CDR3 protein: CASSERQGVGTEAFF
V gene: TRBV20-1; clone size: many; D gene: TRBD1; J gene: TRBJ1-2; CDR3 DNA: TGCAGTGCTAGACCCCCCCGGGACAGGGGTGGCTATGGCTACACCTTC; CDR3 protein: CSARPPRDRGGYGYTF
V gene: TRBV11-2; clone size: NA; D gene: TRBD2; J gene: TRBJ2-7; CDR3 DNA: TGTGCCAGCAGTCGACAGGGGCTAGCGGGAGGGCCGTTTTGCTACGAGCAGTACTTC; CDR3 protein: CASSRQGLAGGPFCYEQYF
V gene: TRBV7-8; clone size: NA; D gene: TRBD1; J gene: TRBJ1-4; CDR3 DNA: TGTGCCAGCAGCCCCCAGCCAGGGGGGGGGAATGATGAAAAACTGTTTTTT; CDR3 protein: CASSPQPGGGNDEKLFF
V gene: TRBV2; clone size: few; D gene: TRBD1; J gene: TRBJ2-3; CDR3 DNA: TGTGCCAGCCACAGGGACAGACGGACAGATACGCAGTATTTT; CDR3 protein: CASHRDRRTDTQYF
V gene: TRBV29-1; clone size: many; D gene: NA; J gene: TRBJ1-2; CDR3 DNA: TGCAGCGTTACAAACTTAGAGGGTTCACTCTATGGCTACACCTTC; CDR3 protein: CSVTNLEGSLYGYTF
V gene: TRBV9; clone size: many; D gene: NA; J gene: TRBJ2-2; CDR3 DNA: TGTGCCACCGGTAGCGAGAATACCGGGGAGCTGTTTTTT; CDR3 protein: CATGSENTGELFF
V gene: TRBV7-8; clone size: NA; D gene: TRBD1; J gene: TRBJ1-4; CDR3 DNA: TGTGCCAGCAGCTTGACGACCTACGGACAGGGGGATGAAAAACTGTTTTTT; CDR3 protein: CASSLTTYGQGDEKLFF
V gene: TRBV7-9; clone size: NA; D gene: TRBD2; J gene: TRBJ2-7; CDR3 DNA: TGTGACCCTAGTAGCGGGAGGTCCAACGAGCAGTACTTC; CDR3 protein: CDPSSGRSNEQYF
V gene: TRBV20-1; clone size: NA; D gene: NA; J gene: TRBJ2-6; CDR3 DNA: TGCAGTGCTGTCAGGAGGGGGACTGGATCGGCCAACGTCCTGACTTTC; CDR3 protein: CSAVRRGTGSANVLTF
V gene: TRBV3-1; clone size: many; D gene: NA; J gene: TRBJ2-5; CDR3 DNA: TGTGCCAGCAGCCAAGGTGTAGCGTGGAAGGCAGAGACCCAGTACTTC; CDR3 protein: CASSQGVAWKAETQYF
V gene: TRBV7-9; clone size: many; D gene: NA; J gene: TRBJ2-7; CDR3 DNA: TGTGCCAGCAGCTTAGGGTTCGGGACCAGTGAGCAGTACTTC; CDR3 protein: CASSLGFGTSEQYF